This T cell receptor (beta chain) originates from a study of T cell responses to AZD1222 COVID-19 vaccine listed by TCRdb under 2021. Broadly, across the study: TCR sequencing was performed for approximately 240 trial participants, of whom roughly 200 were given two doses of AZD1222 and approximately 25 were given two doses of MenACWY control vaccine. Trial participants were enrolled into age subgroups of 18-55, 56-69 and 70-plus years, which contained around 150, 28 and 57 TCR-sequenced participants, respectively. Study-wide conclusions, independent of this receptor: The whole spike protein was spanned by vaccine-associated CD4 TCRs, and dominant responses were seen in regions 160-218 and 743-854. Participants were mostly white British and included more females than males, and it was suggested by the authors that clonal diversity may have been underestimated. Epitopes outside the regions mutated in the B.1.351 and B.1.1.7 variants were reportedly recognized by nearly half of the unique spike-specific TCRs. No day 14 peak-response samples were available, so repertoires were characterized only after the peak T cell response. Conclusions about previously exposed vaccinees are limited, since just five or six AZD1222 recipients were seropositive for SARS-CoV-2 at baseline. After two AZD1222 doses, spike-specific TCR breadth and depth were significantly higher than at day 0 and than in MenACWY recipients. In the small 56-69-year group, the increase in depth fell short of significance, most likely because of low power.

Details on this clone: No cognate antigen has been identified for it. Base qualities are not provided; no much larger clone lies one nucleotide away.

Reading the germline V gene (reference sequence) gives CDR1 GTSNPN and CDR2 SVGIG. Relative to germline, V is 0 bases shorter and J is 5 bases shorter, with 8 bases between their ends. The CDR3 has 13 amino acids, counting the end cysteine and phenylalanine. Only CDR3 DNA remains: 39 bases, in frame from the first base. This specimen's time point label, interpreted: about 28 days (+/-7) after the second vaccine dose. AZD1222 recipients with second doses at about 4 weeks or about 12 weeks were pooled, because spike-specific TCR depth and breadth did not differ between schedules. Vaccinee samples came from UK trials COV001 and COV002, including a single-blind randomized controlled phase 2/3 trial of AZD1222 (ChAdOx1 nCoV-19) in healthy adults. Trial participant PBMC samples were collected at day 0 and day 28 after the second dose for TCRbeta chain sequencing. The CDR3 regions of human TCRbeta chains were analyzed by immunosequencing. On the authors' methods: Repertoire TCRs were matched against a reference library of SARS-CoV-2-specific TCRs generated with the MIRA antigen-specificity platform. Breadth was defined as the fraction of unique TCRs that were SARS-CoV-2-associated, and depth was defined as the fraction of total T cells that were SARS-CoV-2-associated. Using the MIRA data, each spike-specific TCR was assigned both to the spike region to which the TCR was reactive and to a CD4 or CD8 class. Log10-transformed breadth and depth values were compared by one-way ANOVA with Sidak's multiple comparisons tests. The table comes from immuneACCESS by way of TCRdb, which keeps in-frame sequences with V and J called. Part of the clones is missing from these tables; in studies checked, under half for an unresolved V gene and the rest for unknown reasons. Clonal size and the V and J genes are those of that table, whereas D and trimming came from the DNA. This sample lists about 50,000 clones; 70% to 80% were detected once. Just under 5% of the sample comes from the top ten.

The sequencing here drew on peripheral blood, taken 28 days after the second AZD1222 dose. The rearrangement joined TRBV30 to TRBJ1-5; a tentative D match to TRBD1 spans 6 bases. The receptor comes from an adult who received the AZD1222 COVID-19 vaccine. The DNA sequence reads TGTGCCTGGAGTGTACAGGGAGATCAGCCCCAGCATTTT. Its product reads: CAWSVQGDQPQHF.